This TCR beta chain was found in a study of ipilimumab plus nivolumab after autologous stem cell transplantation. Whole-study context: Median doses per patient: 4 or 5 ipilimumab, about eight nivolumab.

TCRdb keeps only in-frame clones here, not all; method: immunoSEQ multiplex PCR. The repertoire holds about 19,000 clones, with 81% as singletons. Germline V gives CDR1 SGHNT, CDR2 YYREEE (reference sequence). The CDR3 is made up of 10 amino acids. Trimming took 9 bases from V and 3 from J, leaving 6 bases between them. Starting 14 to 28 days after autologous transplant, ipilimumab 1 mg/kg was given. Source: PBMCs, taken in a trial of ipilimumab plus nivolumab as post-transplant consolidation. The receptor was isolated from a male donor with diffuse large B-cell lymphoma. This rearrangement joins TRBV5-4 to TRBJ1-1; D not resolved. The CDR3 nucleotides are TGTGCCATGGGAGACACTGAAGCTTTCTTT. Translated: CAMGDTEAFF.